Each of the 24 T cell receptor beta chains below was sequenced from the same sample in a study of blood T cell repertoires in COVID-19. The method was immunoSEQ multiplex PCR; TCRdb's version includes in-frame clones alone and lacks a portion of them. The data contain roughly 64,000 clones, under 80% of them singletons. Sequencing input: PBMCs or T cells enriched from blood (not recorded which). Source of these receptors: a woman aged 60-75 years who had been exposed to COVID-19.

Comment on this clone: This may stem from a read error, because a much larger clone lies one nucleotide away. This chain joins TRBV7-2 and TRBJ2-1; 7 bases map to TRBD2. V lost 2 bases to trimming and J lost 2 bases; unmatched junction nucleotides: 0. The CDR3 covers 14 residues. Germline assignment: CDR1 SGHTA and CDR2 FQGNSA. In nucleotides, the CDR3 is TGTGCCAGCAGCTTACTAGCGGCCTACAATGAGCAGTTCTTC. Translating gives CASSLLAAYNEQFF. The complete variable domain, with remaining parts taken from reference TRBV7-2 and TRBJ2-1, reads GAGVSQSPSNKVTEKGKDVELRCDPISGHTALYWYRQSLGQGLEFLIYFQGNSAPDKSGLPSDRFSAERTGGSVSTLTIQRTQQEDSAVYLCASSLLAAYNEQFFGPGTRLTVL.

This clone showed up just once. This chain joins TRBV9 and TRBJ1-3, with 7 bases lining up with TRBD1. The CDR3 consists of 14 residues. CDR1 and CDR2 (germline): SGDLS, YYNGEE. V shed 3 bases, J shed 3 bases, and the junction held 3 bases outside the gene matches. CDR3 amino acids: CASSAWDSGNTIYF. The DNA of the CDR3 is TGTGCCAGCAGCGCCTGGGACAGTGGAAACACCATATATTTT.

J is TRBJ2-5 and V is TRBV9; 9 bases align to TRBD1. Germline V gives CDR1 SGDLS, CDR2 YYNGEE. This CDR3 region has 14 residues. The trim removed 4 bases at V and 5 bases at J, leaving 6 bases unmatched. The CDR3 loop is CASSLGQGLETQYF. CDR3 in DNA: TGTGCCAGCAGCCTGGGACAGGGTCTCGAGACCCAGTACTTC.

The CDR3 bases are TGTGCCTGGAGTGTAGCGGGAGGATACGAGCAGTACTTC. This codes for CAWSVAGGYEQYF. The chain links TRBV30 to TRBJ2-7; 9 bases are shared with TRBD2. The CDR3 is 13 residues long. Trimming removed 0 bases from V and 4 bases from J; junction bases left unmatched: 1. The germline V gene has CDR1 GTSNPN and CDR2 SVGIG (reference sequence).

The J gene is TRBJ2-1, the V gene TRBV29-1; 9 nucleotides line up with TRBD1. CDR1 and CDR2 from the germline V gene are SQVTM and ANQGSEA. V gave up 7 bases and J gave up 7 bases; unmatched junction bases: 8. The CDR3 runs 13 residues. CDR3 sequence reads: CSARDREINEQFF. For the CDR3, the DNA is TGCAGCGCTAGGGACAGGGAGATAAATGAGCAGTTCTTC.

This clone was seen once. This rearrangement joins TRBV28 to TRBJ2-4; TRBD1 matches 8 bases. Unmatched junction bases numbered 4, after V lost 6 bases and J lost 3 bases. The V gene's germline CDR1 is MDHEN and CDR2 SYDVKM. The CDR3 runs 14 residues. CDR3 in DNA: TGTGCCAGCAGACATACAGGGGGCAAAAACATTCAGTACTTC. It translates to CASRHTGGKNIQYF.

This clone showed up just once. This sequence joins TRBV5-1 and TRBJ2-7; 8 bases are shared with TRBD1. Germline CDR1 reads SGHRS; CDR2 reads YFSETQ. The trim removed 4 bases at V and 2 bases at J, leaving 5 bases unmatched. The CDR3 is 14 residues long. The DNA for the CDR3 is TGCGCCAGCAGCACGGGACAGGCCCCCTACGAGCAGTACTTC. This gives the protein CASSTGQAPYEQYF.

This rearrangement joins TRBV6-1 to TRBJ2-1; 9 bases are shared with TRBD1. Looked up from germline, CDR1 is MNHNS and CDR2 is SASEGT. With 3 bases clipped from V and 2 bases from J, the junction kept 11 bases outside the gene matches. The CDR3 sequence is 18 residues long. This chain's CDR3 is CASSEKQGARFAYNEQFF. The CDR3 DNA follows: TGTGCCAGCAGTGAGAAACAGGGGGCGAGATTTGCCTACAATGAGCAGTTCTTC.

J is TRBJ1-1 and V is TRBV18; 9 bases map to TRBD1. V shed 4 bases, J shed 5 bases, and the junction held 8 bases outside the gene matches. CDR3 length: 15 amino acids. Germline lookup yields CDR1 KGHSH and CDR2 LQKENI. This chain's CDR3 is CASSLHGTGQTEAFF. As DNA, the CDR3 is TGTGCCAGCTCACTCCACGGGACAGGGCAGACTGAAGCTTTCTTT.

The chain is built from TRBV27 and TRBJ1-6, with D tentatively TRBD1 (6 bases). CDR1 is MNHEY and CDR2 is SMNVEV in the germline V gene (reference sequence). V was trimmed by 4 bases and J by 6 bases, leaving 13 bases between them. This CDR3 comprises 15 residues. The CDR3 here is CASSSHREGNSPLHF. CDR3 in DNA: TGTGCCAGCAGTTCCCACAGGGAGGGTAATTCACCCCTCCACTTT.

The chain joins TRBV7-2 to TRBJ2-5, with 7 bases matching TRBD2. This CDR3 is built from 13 residues. Germline CDR1 is SGHTA and CDR2 is FQGNSA. The trim removed 1 base at V and 9 bases at J, leaving 5 bases unmatched. The chain's CDR3 is CASSLEGGLPQYF. The CDR3 nucleotides read TGTGCCAGCAGCTTAGAGGGAGGGTTGCCCCAGTACTTC.

This clone has just a few counts. V usage is TRBV23-1 and J usage is TRBJ1-1; D gene unclear. TRBV23-1 has ORF status, its function being uncertain. V lost 7 bases to trimming and J lost 4 bases, with 22 bases between them. The CDR3 runs 16 residues. The chain's CDR3 is CASTFPPPGVGTEAFF. CDR3 sequence (DNA): TGCGCCAGCACCTTCCCCCCCCCAGGCGTTGGCACTGAAGCTTTCTTT.

The V gene is TRBV28, the J gene TRBJ1-4, with no clear D. Germline lookup yields CDR1 MDHEN and CDR2 SYDVKM. The ends were cut back, 3 bases at V and 0 bases at J, with 11 bases in the middle. The CDR3 totals 16 residues. As DNA, the CDR3 is TGTGCCAGCAGTTTGACGGGGTTTGCAACTAATGAAAAACTGTTTTTT. This encodes CASSLTGFATNEKLFF.

This chain uses TRBV27 with TRBJ1-1, with D uncertain. Germline CDR1 and CDR2: MNHEY and SMNVEV (reference sequence). V lost 0 bases to trimming and J lost 0 bases, with 11 bases between them. The CDR3 runs 16 residues. The DNA of the CDR3 is TGTGCCAGCAGTTTATCGAGGGTTTTCATGAACACTGAAGCTTTCTTT. Translated, it gives CASSLSRVFMNTEAFF.

This clone was picked up one time. V usage is TRBV6-5 and J usage is TRBJ2-7; TRBD2 might be the D (5 bases). The CDR3 runs to 15 residues. V was shortened by 3 bases and J by 0 bases, with 12 bases between the two germline ends. Germline V lookup: CDR1 MNHEY, CDR2 SVGAGI. In DNA form, the CDR3 reads TGTGCCAGCAGTTATTCAGTAGGGAGCTCCTACGAGCAGTACTTC. It encodes CASSYSVGSSYEQYF.

This chain joins TRBV11-2 and TRBJ1-1; D unresolved. The germline V and J ends were trimmed by 3 bases and 0 bases, with 5 bases remaining between them. The CDR3 consists of 13 residues. Germline V CDR1 and CDR2: SGHAT, FQNNGV. The CDR3 sequence is CASSFRLNTEAFF. The CDR3 region has the DNA TGTGCCAGCAGCTTTCGTTTGAACACTGAAGCTTTCTTT.

The V gene is TRBV12-2, the J gene TRBJ2-1; TRBD1, the table's D call, lacks a check against the DNA. TRBV12-2 is a pseudogene. CDR3 length equals 17 residues. This CDR3 reads CASRLRPGTGGRNEQFF. In DNA form, the CDR3 reads TGTGCAAGTCGCTTACGCCCCGGGACAGGAGGTCGAAATGAGCAGTTCTTC.

This chain connects TRBV5-4 to TRBJ2-1; 8 bases align to TRBD2. This CDR3 is built from 15 residues. V was pared by 5 bases and J by 4 bases, with 8 bases of the junction left unmatched. CDR1 and CDR2 from the germline V gene are SGHNT and YYREEE (reference sequence). For the CDR3, the DNA is TGTGCCAGCAGGTCGGCGGGGGGCCGGTACAATGAGCAGTTCTTC. This gives the protein CASRSAGGRYNEQFF.

The chain links TRBV11-2 to TRBJ2-1; a possible D gene is TRBD1 (6 bases). This CDR3 has 13 amino acids. V dropped 5 bases and J dropped 7 bases, with 12 bases sitting between them. From germline, CDR1 is SGHAT and CDR2 FQNNGV. CDR3 loop: CASSQGRINEQFF. Here the CDR3 DNA reads TGTGCCAGCAGCCAGGGGCGGATAAATGAGCAGTTCTTC.

V is TRBV5-4 and J is TRBJ1-5, with D possibly being TRBD1 (5 bases). Germline assignment: CDR1 SGHNT and CDR2 YYREEE (reference sequence). This CDR3 has 12 residues. V lost 5 bases and J 5 bases, leaving 8 bases between the germline ends. The CDR3 DNA reads as TGTGCCAGCAGTTCCAGGGATCAGCCCCAGCATTTT. It translates to CASSSRDQPQHF.

CDR3: CASSLMAGASSGTQYF. CDR3 in DNA: TGTGCCAGCAGCTTAATGGCAGGGGCCTCGAGTGGGACCCAGTACTTC. The rearrangement uses TRBV11-2 and TRBJ2-5; D is possibly TRBD1 (6 bases). Germline V lookup: CDR1 SGHAT, CDR2 FQNNGV. The CDR3 runs 16 residues. V lost 2 bases, J lost 7 bases, and 20 bases lay in between.

The chain employs TRBV27 and TRBJ2-7; 9 bases map to TRBD2. The junction had 10 bases not matched to a gene; V was cut back by 4 bases and J by 3 bases. CDR1 is MNHEY and CDR2 is SMNVEV in the germline V gene (reference sequence). This CDR3 contains 16 residues. DNA of the CDR3: TGTGCCAGCAGTTCCTTAACGACTAGCGGCCACTACGAGCAGTACTTC. Its translation is CASSSLTTSGHYEQYF.

The rearrangement joins TRBV28 to TRBJ2-7; perhaps TRBD1 as D (5 bases). The CDR3 covers 11 residues. The V and J ends lost 10 bases and 1 base respectively, with 8 bases between them. The germline V gene has CDR1 MDHEN and CDR2 SYDVKM. CDR3 in amino acids: CATDRSYEQYF. The DNA of the CDR3 is TGTGCCACCGACAGATCCTACGAGCAGTACTTC.

V and J are TRBV29-1 and TRBJ1-1, with 7 bases that match TRBD1. V lost 8 bases and J lost 7; bases outside the gene matches: 4. Germline CDR1 SQVTM, CDR2 ANQGSEA. The CDR3 extends over 10 amino acids. The CDR3 spells CSSDRDEAFF. CDR3 coding DNA: TGCAGCTCCGACAGGGATGAAGCTTTCTTT.